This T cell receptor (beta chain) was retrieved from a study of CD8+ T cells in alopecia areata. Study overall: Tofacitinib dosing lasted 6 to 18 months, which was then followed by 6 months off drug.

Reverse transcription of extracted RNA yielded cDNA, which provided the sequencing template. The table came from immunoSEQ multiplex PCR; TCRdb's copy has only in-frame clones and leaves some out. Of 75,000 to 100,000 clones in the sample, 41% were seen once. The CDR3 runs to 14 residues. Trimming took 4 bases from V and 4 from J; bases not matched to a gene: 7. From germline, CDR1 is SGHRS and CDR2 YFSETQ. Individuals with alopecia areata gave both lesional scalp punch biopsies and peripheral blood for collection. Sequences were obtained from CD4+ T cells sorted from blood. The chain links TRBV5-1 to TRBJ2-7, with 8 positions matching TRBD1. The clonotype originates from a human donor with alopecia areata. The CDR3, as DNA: TGCGCCAGCAGCATCGGACAGGGCCTGTACGAGCAGTACTTC. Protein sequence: CASSIGQGLYEQYF.